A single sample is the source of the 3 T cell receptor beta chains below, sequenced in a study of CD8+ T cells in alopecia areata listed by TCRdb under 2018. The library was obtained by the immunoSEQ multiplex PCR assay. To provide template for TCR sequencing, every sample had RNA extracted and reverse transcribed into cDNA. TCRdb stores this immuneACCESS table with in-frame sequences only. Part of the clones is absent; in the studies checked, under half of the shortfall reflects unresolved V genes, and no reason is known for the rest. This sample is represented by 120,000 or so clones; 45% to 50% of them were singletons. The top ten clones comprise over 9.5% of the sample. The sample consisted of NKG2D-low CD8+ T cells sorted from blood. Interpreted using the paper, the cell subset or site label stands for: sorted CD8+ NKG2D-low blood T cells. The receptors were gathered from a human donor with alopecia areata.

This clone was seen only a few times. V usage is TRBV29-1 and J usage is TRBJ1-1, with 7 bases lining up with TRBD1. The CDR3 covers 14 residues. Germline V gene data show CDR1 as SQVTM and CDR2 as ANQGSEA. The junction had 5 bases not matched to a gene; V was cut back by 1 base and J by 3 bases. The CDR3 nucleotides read TGCAGCGTTGAAGGACAGGGACGTGACACTGAAGCTTTCTTT. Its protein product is CSVEGQGRDTEAFF.

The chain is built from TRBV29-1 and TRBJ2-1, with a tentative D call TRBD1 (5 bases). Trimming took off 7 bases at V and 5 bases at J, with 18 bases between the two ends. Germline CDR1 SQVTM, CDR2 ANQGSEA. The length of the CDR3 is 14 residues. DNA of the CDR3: TGCAGCGCCGGACATTTCAGGGCGGACAATGAGCAGTTCTTC. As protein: CSAGHFRADNEQFF.

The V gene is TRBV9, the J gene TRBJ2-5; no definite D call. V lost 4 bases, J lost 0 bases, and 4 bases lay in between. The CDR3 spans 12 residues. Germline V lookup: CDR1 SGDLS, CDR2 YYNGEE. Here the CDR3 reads CASSPDQETQYF. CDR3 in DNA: TGTGCCAGCAGCCCTGACCAAGAGACCCAGTACTTC.